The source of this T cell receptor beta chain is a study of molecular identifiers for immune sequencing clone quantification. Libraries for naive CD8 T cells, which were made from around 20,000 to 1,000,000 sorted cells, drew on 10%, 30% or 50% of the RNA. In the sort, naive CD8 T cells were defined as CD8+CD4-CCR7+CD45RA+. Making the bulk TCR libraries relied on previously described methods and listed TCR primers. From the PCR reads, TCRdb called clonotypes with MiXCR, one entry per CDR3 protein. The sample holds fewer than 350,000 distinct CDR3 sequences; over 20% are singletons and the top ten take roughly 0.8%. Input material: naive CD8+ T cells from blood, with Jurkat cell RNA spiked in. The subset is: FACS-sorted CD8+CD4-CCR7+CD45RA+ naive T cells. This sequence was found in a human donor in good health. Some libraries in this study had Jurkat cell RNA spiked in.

CDR3 nucleotides: TGTGCCACAGGGAAGCTATTTCTCGCAACTAATGAAAAACTGTTTTTT. This translates into CATGKLFLATNEKLFF. V and J are TRBV7-9 and TRBJ1-4, with a possible D match to TRBD1 (5 bases). Germline CDR1 reads SEHNR; CDR2 reads FQNEAQ (reference sequence). The CDR3 runs to 16 residues. Trimming removed 10 bases from V and 0 bases from J, with 18 bases in between.